A selection of T cell receptor beta chains follows, all from one sample in a study of blood T cell repertoires in COVID-19. Profiling relied on immunoSEQ multiplex PCR, and the TCRdb table lists in-frame clones only, not all of them. The repertoire holds 200,000 to 300,000 clones, with roughly 87% as singletons. The sequencing input was peripheral blood. Receptor source: a man aged 55 to 70 who had recovered from COVID-19. The CDR3 runs from the conserved cysteine through the conserved F or W. Each record gives: J gene, V gene, D gene, CDR3 protein, CDR3 DNA. A D gene is named only where the DNA matches it firmly.

J gene: TRBJ2-4
V gene: TRBV2
D gene: -
CDR3 protein: CASRTESKSKNIQYF
CDR3 DNA: TGTGCCAGCAGAACAGAATCTAAATCTAAAAACATTCAGTACTTC

J gene: TRBJ2-1
V gene: TRBV2
D gene: -
CDR3 protein: CASSAVAGSEQFF
CDR3 DNA: TGTGCCAGCAGTGCAGTGGCGGGAAGTGAGCAGTTCTTC

J gene: TRBJ1-4
V gene: TRBV7-6
D gene: -
CDR3 protein: CASSLGGSLSNEKLFF
CDR3 DNA: TGTGCCAGCAGCTTGGGAGGAAGTCTTAGTAATGAAAAACTGTTTTTT

J gene: TRBJ1-2
V gene: TRBV10-3
D gene: TRBD1
CDR3 protein: CAISTLGQGDGYTF
CDR3 DNA: TGTGCCATCAGTACATTAGGACAGGGGGATGGCTACACCTTC

J gene: TRBJ1-2
V gene: TRBV7-2
D gene: TRBD1
CDR3 protein: CASSARTGAFYGYTF
CDR3 DNA: TGTGCCAGCAGCGCGCGGACAGGAGCATTCTATGGCTACACCTTC

J gene: TRBJ1-4
V gene: TRBV6-1
D gene: -
CDR3 protein: CASSDLGLYGGKLFF
CDR3 DNA: TGTGCCAGCAGTGATCTTGGTCTTTACGGAGGAAAACTGTTTTTT

J gene: TRBJ1-1
V gene: TRBV3-1/TRBV3-2
D gene: -
CDR3 protein: CASSQPPGETEAFF
CDR3 DNA: TGTGCCAGCAGCCAGCCACCAGGGGAGACTGAAGCTTTCTTT

J gene: TRBJ1-2
V gene: TRBV5-1
D gene: -
CDR3 protein: CASSLSPGVYGYTF
CDR3 DNA: TGCGCCAGCAGCTTGAGCCCGGGGGTCTATGGCTACACCTTC

J gene: TRBJ1-3
V gene: TRBV5-1
D gene: -
CDR3 protein: CASRRGQSSGNTIYF
CDR3 DNA: TGCGCCAGCAGAAGAGGGCAAAGCTCTGGAAACACCATATATTTT

J gene: TRBJ1-2
V gene: TRBV2
D gene: TRBD1
CDR3 protein: CANLRWTGDYGYTF
CDR3 DNA: TGTGCCAACCTAAGGTGGACAGGGGATTATGGCTACACCTTC